This T cell receptor beta chain stems from a study of T cell responses to AZD1222 COVID-19 vaccine. General study points: When two AZD1222 doses had been given, Spike-specific TCR breadth and depth rose. Samples come after the peak T cell response, not at day 14. Only a handful of AZD1222 recipients tested seropositive at baseline.

V lost 1 base and J 3 bases, leaving 4 bases between the germline ends. CDR1 and CDR2 (germline): SGHTA, FQGNSA. This CDR3 has 13 amino acids. The method was immunoSEQ multiplex PCR; TCRdb's version includes in-frame clones alone and lacks a portion of them. The data hold some 180,000 clones, with 90% to 95% observed a single time. A note on this clone: Its antigen is still unknown.

Sample: peripheral blood, taken 28 days after the second dose of the MenACWY control vaccine. J is TRBJ1-3 and V is TRBV7-2, with unresolved D. The receptor was derived from an adult who received the MenACWY meningococcal vaccine as a control. The CDR3: CASSLVIGNTIYF. The CDR3 DNA sequence: TGTGCCAGCAGCTTAGTGATTGGAAACACCATATATTTT.